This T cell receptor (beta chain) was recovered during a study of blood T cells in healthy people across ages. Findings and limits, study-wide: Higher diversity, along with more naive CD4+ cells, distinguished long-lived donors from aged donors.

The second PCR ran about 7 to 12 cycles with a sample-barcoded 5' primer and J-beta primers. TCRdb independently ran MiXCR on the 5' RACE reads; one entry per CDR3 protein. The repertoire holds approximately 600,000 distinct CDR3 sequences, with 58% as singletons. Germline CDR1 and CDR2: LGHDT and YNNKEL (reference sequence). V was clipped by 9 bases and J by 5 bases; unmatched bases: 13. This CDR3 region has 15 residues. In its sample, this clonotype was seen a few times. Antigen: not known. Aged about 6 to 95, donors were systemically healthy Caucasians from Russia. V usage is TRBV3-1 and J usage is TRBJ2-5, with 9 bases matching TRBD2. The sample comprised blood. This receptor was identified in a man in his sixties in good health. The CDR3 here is CARSGVAGGRETQYF. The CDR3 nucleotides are TGTGCCAGAAGCGGAGTTGCGGGGGGGAGGGAGACCCAGTACTTC.